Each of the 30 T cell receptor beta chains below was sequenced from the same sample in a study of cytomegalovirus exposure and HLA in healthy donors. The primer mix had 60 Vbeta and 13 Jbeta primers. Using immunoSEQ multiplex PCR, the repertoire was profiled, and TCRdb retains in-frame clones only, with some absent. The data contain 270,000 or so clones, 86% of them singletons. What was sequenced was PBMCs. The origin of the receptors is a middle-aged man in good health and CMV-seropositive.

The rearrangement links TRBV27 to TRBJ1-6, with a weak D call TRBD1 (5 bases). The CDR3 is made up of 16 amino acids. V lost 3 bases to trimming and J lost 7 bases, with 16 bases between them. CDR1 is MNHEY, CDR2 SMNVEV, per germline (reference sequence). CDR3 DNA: TGTGCCAGCAGTTTGGGAGGGGCCTCGGCAAATTCACCCCTCCACTTT. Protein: CASSLGGASANSPLHF.

The CDR3 sequence is CASSGGPGVNTEAFF. CDR3 in DNA: TGTGCCAGCAGCGGCGGACCAGGGGTTAACACTGAAGCTTTCTTT. This sequence joins TRBV9 and TRBJ1-1, with D possibly TRBD1 on 6 matching bases. CDR1 SGDLS and CDR2 YYNGEE come from the germline V gene. This CDR3 has 15 residues. With 3 bases removed from V and 2 bases from J, the gap between germline ends came to 14 bases.

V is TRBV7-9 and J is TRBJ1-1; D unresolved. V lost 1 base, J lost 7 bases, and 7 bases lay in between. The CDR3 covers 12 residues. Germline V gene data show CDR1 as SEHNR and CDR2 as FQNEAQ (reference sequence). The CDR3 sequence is CASSLGPGEAFF. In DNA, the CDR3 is TGTGCCAGCAGCTTAGGGCCAGGTGAAGCTTTCTTT.

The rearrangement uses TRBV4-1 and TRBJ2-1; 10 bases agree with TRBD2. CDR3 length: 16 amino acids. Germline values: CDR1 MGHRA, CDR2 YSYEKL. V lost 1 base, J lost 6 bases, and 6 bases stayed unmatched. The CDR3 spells CASSQARASGGNEQFF. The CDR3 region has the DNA TGCGCCAGCAGCCAAGCGCGGGCTAGCGGGGGCAATGAGCAGTTCTTC.

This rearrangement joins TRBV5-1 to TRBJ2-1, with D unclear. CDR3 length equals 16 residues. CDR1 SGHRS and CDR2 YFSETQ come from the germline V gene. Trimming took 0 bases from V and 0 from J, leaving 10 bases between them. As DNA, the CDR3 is TGCGCCAGCAGCTTGGCCCTAGTCCCCTCCTACAATGAGCAGTTCTTC. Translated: CASSLALVPSYNEQFF.

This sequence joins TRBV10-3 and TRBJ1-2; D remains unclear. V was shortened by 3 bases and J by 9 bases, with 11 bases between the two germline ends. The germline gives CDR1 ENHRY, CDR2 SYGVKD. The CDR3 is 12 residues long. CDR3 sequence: CAISDEGGRYTF. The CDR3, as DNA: TGTGCCATCAGTGATGAGGGAGGACGCTACACCTTC.

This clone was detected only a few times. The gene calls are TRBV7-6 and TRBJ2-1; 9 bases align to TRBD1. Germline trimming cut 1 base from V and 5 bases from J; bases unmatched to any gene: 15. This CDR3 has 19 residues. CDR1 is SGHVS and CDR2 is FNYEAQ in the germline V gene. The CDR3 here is CASSLGTGVGQRLNNEQFF. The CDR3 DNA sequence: TGTGCCAGCAGCTTAGGGACAGGGGTGGGGCAGCGGCTCAACAATGAGCAGTTCTTC.

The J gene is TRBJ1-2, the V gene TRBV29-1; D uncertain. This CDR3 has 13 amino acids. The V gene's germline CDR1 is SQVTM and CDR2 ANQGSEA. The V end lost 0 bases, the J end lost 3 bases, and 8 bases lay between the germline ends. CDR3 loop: CSVEDSVDYGYTF. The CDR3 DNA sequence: TGCAGCGTTGAAGACTCGGTGGACTATGGCTACACCTTC.

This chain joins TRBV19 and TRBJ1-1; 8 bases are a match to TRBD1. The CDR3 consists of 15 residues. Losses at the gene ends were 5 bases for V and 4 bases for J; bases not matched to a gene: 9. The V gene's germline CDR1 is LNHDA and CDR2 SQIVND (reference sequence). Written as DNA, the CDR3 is TGTGCCAGTAGTCCGGACAGGGTGGGGAGCACTGAAGCTTTCTTT. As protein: CASSPDRVGSTEAFF.

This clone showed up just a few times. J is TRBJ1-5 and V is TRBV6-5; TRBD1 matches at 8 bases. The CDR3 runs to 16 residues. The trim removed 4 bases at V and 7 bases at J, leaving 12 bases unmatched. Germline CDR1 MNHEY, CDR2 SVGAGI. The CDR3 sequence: CASSSTGTGASQPQHF. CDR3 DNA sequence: TGTGCCAGCAGTTCGACCGGGACAGGAGCCTCCCAGCCCCAGCATTTT.

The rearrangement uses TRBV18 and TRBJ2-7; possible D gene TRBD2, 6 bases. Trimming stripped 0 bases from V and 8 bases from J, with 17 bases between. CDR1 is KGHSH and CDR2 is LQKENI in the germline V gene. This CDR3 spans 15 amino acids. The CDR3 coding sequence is TGTGCCAGCTCACCACCCCGGAGGGAAGGTACGAAGCAGTACTTC. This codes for CASSPPRREGTKQYF.

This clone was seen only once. CDR3 sequence reads: CASSQDTGTSASYNEQFF. The DNA for the CDR3 is TGCGCCAGCAGCCAAGACACCGGGACTAGCGCCTCCTACAATGAGCAGTTCTTC. The chain is built from TRBV4-3 and TRBJ2-1; 10 nucleotides match TRBD2. The CDR3 covers 18 residues. With 0 bases clipped from V and 0 bases from J, the junction kept 5 bases outside the gene matches. Germline lookup yields CDR1 LGHNA and CDR2 YSLEER.

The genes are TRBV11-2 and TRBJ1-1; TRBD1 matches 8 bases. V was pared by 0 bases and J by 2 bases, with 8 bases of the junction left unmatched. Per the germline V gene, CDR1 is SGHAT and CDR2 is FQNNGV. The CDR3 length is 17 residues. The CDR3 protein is CASSLESTGAGNTEAFF. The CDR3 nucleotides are TGTGCCAGCAGCTTAGAGTCGACAGGGGCGGGAAACACTGAAGCTTTCTTT. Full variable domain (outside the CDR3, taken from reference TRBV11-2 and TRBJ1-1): EAGVAQSPRYKIIEKRQSVAFWCNPISGHATLYWYQQILGQGPKLLIQFQNNGVVDDSQLPKDRFSAERLKGVDSTLKIQPAKLEDSAVYLCASSLESTGAGNTEAFFGQGTRLTVV.

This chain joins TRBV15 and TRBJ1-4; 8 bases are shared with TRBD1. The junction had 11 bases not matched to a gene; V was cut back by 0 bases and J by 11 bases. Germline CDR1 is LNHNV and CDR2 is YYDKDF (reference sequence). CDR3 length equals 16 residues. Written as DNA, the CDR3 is TGTGCCACCAGCAGAGATCTCCGGACAGGGCCTGAGAAACTGTTTTTT. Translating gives CATSRDLRTGPEKLFF.

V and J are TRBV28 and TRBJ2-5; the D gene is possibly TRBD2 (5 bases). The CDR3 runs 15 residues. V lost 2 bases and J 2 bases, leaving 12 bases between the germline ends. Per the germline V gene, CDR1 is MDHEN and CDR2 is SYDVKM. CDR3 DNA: TGTGCCAGCAGTTTAGGGCTAGCTCAACAAGAGACCCAGTACTTC. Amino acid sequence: CASSLGLAQQETQYF.

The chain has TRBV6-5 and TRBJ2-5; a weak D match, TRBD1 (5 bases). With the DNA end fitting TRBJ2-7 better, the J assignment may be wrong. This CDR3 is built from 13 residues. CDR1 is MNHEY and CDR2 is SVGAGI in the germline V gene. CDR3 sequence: CASSPQGTYEQYF. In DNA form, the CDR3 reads TGTGCCAGCAGTCCTCAGGGAACCTACGAGCAGTACTTC.

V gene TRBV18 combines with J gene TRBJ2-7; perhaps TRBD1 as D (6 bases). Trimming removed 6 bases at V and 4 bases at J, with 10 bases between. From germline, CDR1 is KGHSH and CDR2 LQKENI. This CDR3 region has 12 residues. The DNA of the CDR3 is TGTGCCAGCTCCCAAGACAGGTACGAGCAGTACTTC. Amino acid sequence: CASSQDRYEQYF.

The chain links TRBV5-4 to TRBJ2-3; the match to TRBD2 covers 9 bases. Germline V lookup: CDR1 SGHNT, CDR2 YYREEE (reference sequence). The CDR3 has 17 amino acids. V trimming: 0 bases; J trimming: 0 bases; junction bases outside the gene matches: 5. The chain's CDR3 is CASSLGREGYSTDTQYF. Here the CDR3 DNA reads TGTGCCAGCAGCTTGGGGCGGGAGGGGTACAGCACAGATACGCAGTATTTT.

The CDR3 nucleotides read TGTGCCAGCAGTTTATCCGTACCAGGGGAACTGGCCTACGAGCAGTACTTC. Translating it yields CASSLSVPGELAYEQYF. The chain has TRBV27 and TRBJ2-7, with D perhaps matching TRBD1 (6 bases). The V gene lost 0 bases and the J gene lost 2 bases, with 17 bases spanning the gap. This CDR3 is 17 amino acids long. Per the germline V gene, CDR1 is MNHEY and CDR2 is SMNVEV (reference sequence).

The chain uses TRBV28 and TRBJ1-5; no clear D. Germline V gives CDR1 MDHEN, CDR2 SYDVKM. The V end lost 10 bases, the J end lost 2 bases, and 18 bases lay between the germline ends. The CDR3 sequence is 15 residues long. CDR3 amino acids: CATRWEGLGNQPQHF. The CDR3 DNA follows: TGTGCCACCAGATGGGAGGGTCTTGGCAATCAGCCCCAGCATTTT.

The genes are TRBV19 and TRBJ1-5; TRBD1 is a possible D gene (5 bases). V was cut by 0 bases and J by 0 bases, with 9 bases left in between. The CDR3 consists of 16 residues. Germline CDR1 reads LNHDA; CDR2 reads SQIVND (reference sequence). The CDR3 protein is CASSIEGLNSNQPQHF. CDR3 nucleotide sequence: TGTGCCAGTAGTATAGAGGGACTTAATAGCAATCAGCCCCAGCATTTT.

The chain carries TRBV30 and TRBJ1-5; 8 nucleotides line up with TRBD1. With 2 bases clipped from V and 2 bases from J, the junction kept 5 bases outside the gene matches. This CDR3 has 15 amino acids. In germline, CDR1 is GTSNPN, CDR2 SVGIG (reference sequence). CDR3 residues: CAWSTPGQGNQPQHF. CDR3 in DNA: TGTGCCTGGAGTACACCGGGACAGGGCAATCAGCCCCAGCATTTT.

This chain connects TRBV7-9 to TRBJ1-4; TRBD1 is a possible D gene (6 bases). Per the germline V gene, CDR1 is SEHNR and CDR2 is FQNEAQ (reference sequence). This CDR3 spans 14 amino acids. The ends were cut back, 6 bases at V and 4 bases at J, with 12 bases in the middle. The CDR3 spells CASRAGADNEKLFF. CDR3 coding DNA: TGTGCCAGCAGGGCAGGGGCCGATAATGAAAAACTGTTTTTT.

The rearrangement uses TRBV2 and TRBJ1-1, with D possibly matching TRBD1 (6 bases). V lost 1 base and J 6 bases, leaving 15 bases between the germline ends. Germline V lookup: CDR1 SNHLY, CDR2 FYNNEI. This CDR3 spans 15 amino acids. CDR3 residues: CASSEDDRPTAEAFF. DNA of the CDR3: TGTGCCAGCAGTGAAGATGACAGGCCCACTGCTGAAGCTTTCTTT.

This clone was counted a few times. The CDR3 coding sequence is TGTGCCAGCAGTCCTAGGACTATTCCCGGCTACGAGCAGTACTTC. Its protein product is CASSPRTIPGYEQYF. This sequence joins TRBV6-1 and TRBJ2-7, with TRBD2 as a possible D gene (6 bases). The CDR3 contains 15 residues. The germline V gene encodes CDR1 MNHNS and CDR2 SASEGT. Deletions cut 5 bases from V and 3 bases from J, with 17 bases between.

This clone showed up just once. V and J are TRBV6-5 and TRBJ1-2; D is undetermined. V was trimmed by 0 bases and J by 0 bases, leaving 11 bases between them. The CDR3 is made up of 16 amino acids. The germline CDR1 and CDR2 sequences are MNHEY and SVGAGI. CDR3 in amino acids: CASSYSLGTANYGYTF. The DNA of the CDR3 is TGTGCCAGCAGTTACTCTCTCGGTACGGCTAACTATGGCTACACCTTC.

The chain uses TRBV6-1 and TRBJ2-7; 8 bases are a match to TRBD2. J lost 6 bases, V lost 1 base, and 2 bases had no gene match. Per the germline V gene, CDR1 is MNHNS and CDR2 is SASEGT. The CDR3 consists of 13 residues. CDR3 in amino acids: CASSEGREGEQYF. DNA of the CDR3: TGTGCCAGCAGTGAAGGACGGGAGGGCGAGCAGTACTTC.

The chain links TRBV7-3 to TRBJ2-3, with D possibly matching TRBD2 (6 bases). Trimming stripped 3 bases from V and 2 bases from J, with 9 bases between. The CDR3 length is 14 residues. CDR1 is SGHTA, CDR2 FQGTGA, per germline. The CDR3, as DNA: TGTGCCAGCAGCTTGGCGGGGCCCACAGATACGCAGTATTTT. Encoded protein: CASSLAGPTDTQYF.

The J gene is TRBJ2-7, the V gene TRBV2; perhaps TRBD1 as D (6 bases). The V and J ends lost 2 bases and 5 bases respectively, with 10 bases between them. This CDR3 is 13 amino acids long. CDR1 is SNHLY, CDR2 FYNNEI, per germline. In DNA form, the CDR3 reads TGTGCCAGCAGTGAATGGTCAGGGGACGAGCAGTACTTC. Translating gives CASSEWSGDEQYF.

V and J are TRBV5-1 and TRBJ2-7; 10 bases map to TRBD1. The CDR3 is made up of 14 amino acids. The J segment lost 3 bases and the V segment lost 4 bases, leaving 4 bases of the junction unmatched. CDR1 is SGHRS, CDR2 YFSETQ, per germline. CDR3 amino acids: CASSPGTGDYEQYF. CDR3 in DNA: TGCGCCAGCAGCCCCGGGACAGGGGACTACGAGCAGTACTTC.